The entry that follows covers one T cell receptor beta chain sequence. These data come from a study of blood T cell repertoires in COVID-19. Generated by immunoSEQ multiplex PCR, the TCRdb table keeps only in-frame clones and is missing some. The sample comprises about 320,000 clones, 89% of which are singletons, and 11% rests with the top ten. Germline V gives CDR1 DFQATT, CDR2 SNEGSKA (reference sequence). Between the trimmed V and J ends, which lost 3 bases and 4 bases, there was a span of 10 bases. This CDR3 has 14 amino acids. The V call is TRBV20-1, the J call TRBJ1-6; the D is unclear. This TCR came from a woman aged 30 to 39 with COVID-19, enrolled during active disease. Input material: peripheral blood. CDR3: CSASDPLYNSPLHF. The DNA of the CDR3 is TGCAGTGCTAGTGATCCCTTGTATAATTCACCCCTCCACTTT.